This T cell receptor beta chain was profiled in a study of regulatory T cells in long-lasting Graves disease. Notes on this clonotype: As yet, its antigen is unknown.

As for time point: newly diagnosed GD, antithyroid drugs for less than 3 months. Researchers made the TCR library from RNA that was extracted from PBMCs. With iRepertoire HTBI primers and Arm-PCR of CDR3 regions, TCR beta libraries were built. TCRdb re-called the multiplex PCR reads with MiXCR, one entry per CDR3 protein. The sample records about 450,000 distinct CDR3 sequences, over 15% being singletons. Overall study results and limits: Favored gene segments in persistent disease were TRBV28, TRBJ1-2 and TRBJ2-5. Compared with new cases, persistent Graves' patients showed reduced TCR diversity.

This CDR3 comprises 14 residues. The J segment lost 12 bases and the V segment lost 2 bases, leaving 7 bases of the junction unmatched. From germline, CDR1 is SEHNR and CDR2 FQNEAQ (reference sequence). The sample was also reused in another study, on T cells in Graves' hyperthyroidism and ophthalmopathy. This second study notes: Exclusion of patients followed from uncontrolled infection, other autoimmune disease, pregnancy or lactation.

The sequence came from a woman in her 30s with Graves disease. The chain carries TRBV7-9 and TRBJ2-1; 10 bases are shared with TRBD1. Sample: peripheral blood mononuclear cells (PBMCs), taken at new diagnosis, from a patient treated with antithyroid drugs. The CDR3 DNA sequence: TGTGCCAGCAGCTTAAGTCGGACAGGGGGACGGCAGTTCTTC. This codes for CASSLSRTGGRQFF.